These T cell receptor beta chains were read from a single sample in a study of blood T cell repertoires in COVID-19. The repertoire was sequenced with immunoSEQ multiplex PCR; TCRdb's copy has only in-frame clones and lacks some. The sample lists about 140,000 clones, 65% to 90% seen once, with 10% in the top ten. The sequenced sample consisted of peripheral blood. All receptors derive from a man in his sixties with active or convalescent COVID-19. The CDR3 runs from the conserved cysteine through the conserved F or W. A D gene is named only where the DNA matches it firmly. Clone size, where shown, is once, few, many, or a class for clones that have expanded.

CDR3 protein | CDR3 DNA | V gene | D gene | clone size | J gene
CASSGNQVTQYF | TGTGCCAGCAGTGGCAATCAGGTTACGCAGTATTTT | TRBV6-2/TRBV6-3 | NA | NA | TRBJ2-3
CASSYGTGGYNEQFF | TGTGCCAGCAGCTACGGGACAGGGGGCTACAATGAGCAGTTCTTC | TRBV5-5 | TRBD1 | NA | TRBJ2-1
CASSVGGTSGRDEQFF | TGTGCCAGCAGTGTAGGGGGGACTAGCGGGCGAGATGAGCAGTTCTTC | TRBV25-1 | TRBD2 | NA | TRBJ2-1
CAWSAVLSNQPQHF | TGTGCCTGGAGTGCGGTTCTCAGCAATCAGCCCCAGCATTTT | TRBV30 | NA | NA | TRBJ1-5
CAGSLVRQGARSTEAFF | TGCGCCGGCAGCTTGGTAAGACAGGGGGCGCGGAGCACTGAAGCTTTCTTT | TRBV5-1 | TRBD1 | NA | TRBJ1-1
CASSLWAGPRRSIQYF | TGTGCCAGCAGTTTATGGGCTGGTCCCCGGCGCAGCATTCAGTACTTC | TRBV27 | NA | few | TRBJ2-4
CASTLGGESYGYTF | TGTGCCAGCACCCTAGGGGGGGAGTCCTATGGCTACACCTTC | TRBV28 | NA | few | TRBJ1-2
CASSGRTPDNEKLFF | TGTGCCAGCAGCGGACGGACACCCGATAATGAAAAACTGTTTTTT | TRBV6-5 | NA | NA | TRBJ1-4
CATSSAGANNEQFF | TGTGCCACCAGCTCCGCGGGAGCAAACAATGAGCAGTTCTTC | TRBV15 | TRBD2 | NA | TRBJ2-1
CASSIGRDRAGYTF | TGTGCCAGTAGTATAGGCCGGGACAGGGCTGGCTACACCTTC | TRBV19 | TRBD1 | NA | TRBJ1-2
CASSGRSQETQYF | TGCGCCAGCAGCGGTCGGAGCCAAGAGACCCAGTACTTC | TRBV10-1 | NA | NA | TRBJ2-5
CASSLAGQGRNQPQHF | TGTGCCAGCAGCTTAGCGGGACAGGGTCGGAATCAGCCCCAGCATTTT | TRBV7-2 | TRBD1 | NA | TRBJ1-5
CASSSHRGNEKLFF | TGTGCCAGCAGCTCTCACAGGGGGAATGAAAAACTGTTTTTT | TRBV11-3 | TRBD1 | few | TRBJ1-4
CAWSRQTNEKLFF | TGTGCCTGGAGTCGACAGACTAATGAAAAACTGTTTTTT | TRBV30 | NA | NA | TRBJ1-4
CASSFGQGIVGYTF | TGTGCCAGCAGTTTTGGACAGGGAATAGTAGGCTACACCTTC | TRBV6-5 | TRBD1 | NA | TRBJ1-2
CASGYTWTSGKLFF | TGTGCTAGTGGTTATACCTGGACGTCGGGGAAACTGTTTTTT | TRBV12-5 | NA | NA | TRBJ1-4
CASSYGQGAYEQYF | TGTGCCAGCAGTTACGGGCAGGGGGCCTACGAGCAGTACTTC | TRBV6-5 | TRBD1 | NA | TRBJ2-7
CASSTRGLVYSPLHF | TGTGCCAGCAGCACCAGGGGGCTAGTGTATTCACCCCTCCACTTT | TRBV5-5 | TRBD1 | NA | TRBJ1-6
CASSLSYGNEKLFF | TGTGCCAGCAGTTTAAGTTACGGTAATGAAAAACTGTTTTTT | TRBV27 | NA | NA | TRBJ1-4
CASSYSAGTGDGYTF | TGTGCCAGCAGTTACTCGGCCGGGACAGGGGATGGCTACACCTTC | TRBV6-5 | TRBD1 | NA | TRBJ1-2
CASSVLGESNQPQHF | TGTGCCAGCAGCGTATTGGGAGAAAGCAATCAGCCCCAGCATTTT | TRBV9 | NA | NA | TRBJ1-5
CASSTERGTVPSPLHF | TGCGCCAGCAGCACAGAGCGCGGGACAGTCCCTTCACCCCTCCACTTT | TRBV4-1 | TRBD1 | NA | TRBJ1-6
CASSKSSGVGYEQYF | TGTGCCAGCAGTAAATCTAGCGGGGTCGGTTACGAGCAGTACTTC | TRBV6-5 | TRBD2 | NA | TRBJ2-7
CASLKRTESYSNQPQHF | TGTGCCAGTCTGAAGCGGACGGAGTCTTATAGCAATCAGCCCCAGCATTTT | TRBV19 | NA | NA | TRBJ1-5
CSVDGSGTLGRNTIYF | TGCAGCGTTGATGGCTCAGGGACTCTTGGCAGAAACACCATATATTTT | TRBV29-1 | NA | NA | TRBJ1-3
CASSPGERVSGNTIYF | TGTGCCAGCTCCCCCGGGGAAAGGGTCTCTGGAAACACCATATATTTT | TRBV5-5 | NA | NA | TRBJ1-3
CASSQRGNYGYTF | TGTGCCAGCAGCCAACGGGGGAACTATGGCTACACCTTC | TRBV14 | NA | many | TRBJ1-2